This T cell receptor beta chain was recovered during a study of technical replicates of blood from several donors (dated by TCRdb to 2015 to 2018). CDR1 and CDR2 were assigned from the germline V gene (reference sequence) as WNHNN and SYGVQD. From the cysteine up to the phenylalanine, the CDR3 has a length of 14 residues. Only CDR3 DNA remains: 42 bases, in frame from the first base. Between the V and J ends, shortened by 3 bases and 2 bases respectively, the junction contains 9 bases. As to this clone: Its antigen is unknown. Base quality data are lacking; no much larger clone is found one base away.

The library was prepared using the immunoSEQ multiplex PCR assay. This immuneACCESS table, as held by TCRdb, lists in-frame sequences with V and J called but not all clones. Of the missing ones, under half trace to an unresolved V gene in checked studies; the others have no known cause. The sample has about 81,000 clones on record, just over 95% of them singletons. The ten top clones hold about 0.2% of the sample. The rearrangement joined TRBV10-1 to TRBJ2-3; the D gene cannot be named for sure. The source of this sequence is a human donor in good health. Source material: T cells isolated from PBMCs. CDR3 protein: CASSDLQATDTQYF. In nucleotide form, the sequence is TGCGCCAGCAGTGATCTGCAGGCCACAGATACGCAGTATTTT.